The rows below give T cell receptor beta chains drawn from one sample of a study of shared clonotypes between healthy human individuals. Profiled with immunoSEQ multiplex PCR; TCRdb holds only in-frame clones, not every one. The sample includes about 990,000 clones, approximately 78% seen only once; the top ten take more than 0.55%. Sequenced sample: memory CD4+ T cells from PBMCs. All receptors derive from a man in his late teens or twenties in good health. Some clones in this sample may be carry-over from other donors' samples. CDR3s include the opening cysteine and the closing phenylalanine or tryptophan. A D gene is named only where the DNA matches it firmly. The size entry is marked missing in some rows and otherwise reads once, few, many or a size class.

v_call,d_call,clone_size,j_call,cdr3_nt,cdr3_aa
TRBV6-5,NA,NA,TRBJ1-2,TGTGCCAGCGGAGATGGCTATGGCTACACCTTC,CASGDGYGYTF
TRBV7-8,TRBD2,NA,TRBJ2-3,TGTGCCAGCAGCTCCGGACTAGCGGGAGGGCCGGCAGATACGCAGTATTTT,CASSSGLAGGPADTQYF
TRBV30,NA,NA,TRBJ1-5,TGTGCCTGGAGTATTGGAGACGATCAGCCCCAGCATTTT,CAWSIGDDQPQHF
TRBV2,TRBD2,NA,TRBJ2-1,TGTGCCAGCAGTGAGGGGCTAGCGGGAGGTAATGAGCAGTTCTTC,CASSEGLAGGNEQFF
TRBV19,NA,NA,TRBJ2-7,TGTGCCAGTAGTCCAAACGGGCCAGTCTACGAGCAGTACTTC,CASSPNGPVYEQYF
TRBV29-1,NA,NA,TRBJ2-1,TGCAGCGTTGAAGGAACAGACAATGAGCAGTTCTTC,CSVEGTDNEQFF
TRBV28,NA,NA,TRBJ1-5,TGTGCCAGCGCTTATGATCAGCCCCAGCATTTT,CASAYDQPQHF
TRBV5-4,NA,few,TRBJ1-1,TGTGCCAGCAGCCCATTGGGACCGAGGACTGAAGCTTTCTTT,CASSPLGPRTEAFF
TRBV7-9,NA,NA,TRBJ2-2,TGTGCCAGCAGCCTCCTTGGGCGAGACGGGGAGCTGTTTTTT,CASSLLGRDGELFF
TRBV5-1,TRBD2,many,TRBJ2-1,TGCGCCAGCAGCCCCTTCCTAGCGGGAGGGGATAATGAGCAGTTCTTC,CASSPFLAGGDNEQFF
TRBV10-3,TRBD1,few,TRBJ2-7,TGTGCCATCATGGGACAGGGGGTTAATAAGCAGTACTTC,CAIMGQGVNKQYF
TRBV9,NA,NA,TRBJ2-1,TGTGCCAGCAGCGTAGTTGCTGGATCCTACAATGAGCAGTTCTTC,CASSVVAGSYNEQFF
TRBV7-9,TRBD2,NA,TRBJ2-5,TGTGCCAGCAGCTTAGTAGCGGGAGGAGGGGAGACCCAGTACTTC,CASSLVAGGGETQYF
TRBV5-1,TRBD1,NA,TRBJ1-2,TGCGCCAGCAGCTTGGCCATTAGACAGGGGAGTTCTCGGGGCTACACCTTC,CASSLAIRQGSSRGYTF
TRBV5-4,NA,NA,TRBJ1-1,TGTGCCAGCAGCTTAGGGCAGCCTAACACTGAAGCTTTCTTT,CASSLGQPNTEAFF
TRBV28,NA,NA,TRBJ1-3,TGTGCCAGCAGTTTAACAGCTGGAAACACCATATATTTT,CASSLTAGNTIYF
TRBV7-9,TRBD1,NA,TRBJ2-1,TGTGCCAGCAGCTTATTATCAGGGGGCGCATCCTACAATGAGCAGTTCTTC,CASSLLSGGASYNEQFF
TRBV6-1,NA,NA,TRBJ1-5,TGTGCCAGCGGACCCAGGCAGCCCCAGCATTTT,CASGPRQPQHF
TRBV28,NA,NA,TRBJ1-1,TGTGCCATTAGTTCGTGGGACACTGAAGCTTTCTTT,CAISSWDTEAFF
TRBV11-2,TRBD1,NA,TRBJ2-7,TGTGCCAGCAGCCTCGGACAGGGGGTCTTCTACGAGCAGTACTTC,CASSLGQGVFYEQYF
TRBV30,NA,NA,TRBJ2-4,TGTGCCTGGAGTGTTCGAAACCCGGGCATTCAGTACTTC,CAWSVRNPGIQYF
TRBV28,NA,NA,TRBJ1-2,TGTGCCAGCAGTTTTTCACACCGAGCCCAGGGATCGGGCTACACCTTC,CASSFSHRAQGSGYTF
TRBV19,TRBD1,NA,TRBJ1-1,TGTGCCAGTAGGTCCCGGGACAGAGTGAACACTGAAGCTTTCTTT,CASRSRDRVNTEAFF
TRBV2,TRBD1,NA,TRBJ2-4,TGTGCCAGCAGTGGGGACAGGGGCTACAAAAACATTCAGTACTTC,CASSGDRGYKNIQYF
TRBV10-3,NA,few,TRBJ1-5,TGTGCCATCAGTGAGTCGGGGGATTCGCAGCCCCAGCATTTT,CAISESGDSQPQHF
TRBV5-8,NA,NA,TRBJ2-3,TGTGCCAGCAGCTTGGGGGGACTCAGCACAGATACGCAGTATTTT,CASSLGGLSTDTQYF
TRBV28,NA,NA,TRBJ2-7,TGTGCCAGCAGTTTGCCCCCTGGGGGATACTCCTACGAGCAGTACTTC,CASSLPPGGYSYEQYF
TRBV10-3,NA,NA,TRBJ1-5,TGTGCCATCAGTGAGGGACCAGAGTACAATCAGCCCCAGCATTTT,CAISEGPEYNQPQHF
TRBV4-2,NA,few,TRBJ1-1,TGTGCCAGCAGCCAAGTTGCCAGGGGCCCGAGGAACACTGAAGCTTTCTTT,CASSQVARGPRNTEAFF
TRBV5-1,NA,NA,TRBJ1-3,TGCGCCAGCAGCGAGTCAGGGGTTGGAAACACCATATATTTT,CASSESGVGNTIYF
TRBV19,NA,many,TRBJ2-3,TGTGCCAGTAGTATGTGGGGGAAGACAGATACGCAGTATTTT,CASSMWGKTDTQYF
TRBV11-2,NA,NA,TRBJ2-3,TGTGCCAGCAGCTTAGATGGGGGATCCCCAGATACGCAGTATTTT,CASSLDGGSPDTQYF
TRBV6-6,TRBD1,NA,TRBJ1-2,TGTGCCAGCAGGCTCCGGGACAGGGCCGGCTACACCTTC,CASRLRDRAGYTF
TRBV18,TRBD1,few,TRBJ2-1,TGTGCCAGCTCACCAGACAGGGGGCGATTTGAGCAGTTCTTC,CASSPDRGRFEQFF
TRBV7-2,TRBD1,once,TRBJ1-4,TGTGCCAGCCAAAGGTTCGGGACAGGGAGTGAAAAACTGTTTTTT,CASQRFGTGSEKLFF
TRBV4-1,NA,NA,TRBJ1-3,TGCGCCAGCAGCCAAGATCGGGGGGACACCATATATTTT,CASSQDRGDTIYF
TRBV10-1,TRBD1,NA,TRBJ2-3,TGCGCCAGCAGTGGATCCGGGACAGGGACAGATACGCAGTATTTT,CASSGSGTGTDTQYF
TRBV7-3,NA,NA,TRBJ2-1,TGTGCCAGCAGCCCCAGGGTTAGCCCCGACAATGAGCAGTTCTTC,CASSPRVSPDNEQFF
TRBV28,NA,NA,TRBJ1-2,TGTGCCAGCAGCTTGTCGGGTGGCTACACCTTC,CASSLSGGYTF
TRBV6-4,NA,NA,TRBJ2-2,TGTGCCAGCAGTGCCCTAAACACCGGGGAGCTGTTTTTT,CASSALNTGELFF
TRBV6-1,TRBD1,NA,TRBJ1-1,TGTGCCAGCAGTGAAGGACAGGGGATGAACACTGAAGCTTTCTTT,CASSEGQGMNTEAFF
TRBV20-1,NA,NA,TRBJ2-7,TGCAGTGCTAGACAGTCCTACGAGCAGTACTTC,CSARQSYEQYF
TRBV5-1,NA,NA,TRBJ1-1,TGCGCCAGCCGCACCCAGGGCAACACTGAAGCTTTCTTT,CASRTQGNTEAFF
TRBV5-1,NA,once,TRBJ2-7,TGCGCCAGCAGCTTGCACAGGGAGGGTGGGGAGCAGTACTTC,CASSLHREGGEQYF
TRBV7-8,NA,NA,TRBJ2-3,TGTGCCTGCGGGGCGGTACTTCACACAGATACGCAGTATTTT,CACGAVLHTDTQYF
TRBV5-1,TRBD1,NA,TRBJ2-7,TGCGCCAGCAGCTTGGGACAGGGCAGGTACGAGCAGTACTTC,CASSLGQGRYEQYF
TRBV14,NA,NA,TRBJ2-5,TGTGCCAGCAGCCGGGCCGCGGGGGAGACCCAGTACTTC,CASSRAAGETQYF
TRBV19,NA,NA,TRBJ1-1,TGTGCCAGTAGTATAGTAGCCGTGAACACTGAAGCTTTCTTT,CASSIVAVNTEAFF
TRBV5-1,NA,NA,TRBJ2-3,TGCGCCAGCAGCTTCTATAGCGGTTTCACAGATACGCAGTATTTT,CASSFYSGFTDTQYF
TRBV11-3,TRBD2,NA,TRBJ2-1,TGTGCCAGCAGCTTGACTAGCGGGAGTCTGTATGAGCAGTTCTTC,CASSLTSGSLYEQFF
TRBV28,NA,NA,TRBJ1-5,TGTGCCAGCAGAAGAATATGGCTGCCCGGGAGCAATCAGCCCCAGCATTTT,CASRRIWLPGSNQPQHF
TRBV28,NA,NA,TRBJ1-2,TGTGCCAGCATGGTACAGAACTATGGCTACACCTTC,CASMVQNYGYTF
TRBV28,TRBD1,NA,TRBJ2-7,TGTGCCAGCAGTTTAACGGGGACAGGGGGCTTGTACTTC,CASSLTGTGGLYF